This T cell receptor (beta chain) was retrieved from a study of T cell responses to AZD1222 COVID-19 vaccine. Study findings and constraints: Dominant CD4 TCR responses targeted spike regions 160-218 and 743-854. Donors in the cohort were predominantly white British and more often female, and clonal diversity was possibly underestimated. Nearly half of unique spike-specific TCRs reportedly avoided B.1.351 and B.1.1.7 mutated regions. Once two AZD1222 doses were given, Spike-specific TCR breadth and depth went up.

Generated by immunoSEQ multiplex PCR, the TCRdb table keeps only in-frame clones and is missing some. Of 150,000 to 200,000 clones in the sample, about 89% were seen once. A note on this clone: Its antigen is undetermined.

The ends lost 2 bases at V and 0 bases at J; junction bases unmatched: 4. Per germline, CDR1 SGHNT and CDR2 YYREEE (reference sequence). The CDR3 contains 16 residues. The rearrangement joins TRBV5-4 to TRBJ2-3; 9 bases agree with TRBD1. The source is an adult in good health. This material consisted of peripheral blood, taken on day 0 of AZD1222 vaccination. This CDR3 reads CASSFPGQGSTDTQYF. The CDR3 region has the DNA TGTGCCAGCAGCTTCCCCGGACAGGGGAGCACAGATACGCAGTATTTT.